One and the same sample provided the 20 T cell receptor beta chains below, sequenced in a study of blood T cell repertoires in COVID-19. This table comes from immunoSEQ multiplex PCR, and its TCRdb copy is limited to in-frame clones, with some not included. The sample includes over 50,000 clones, about 81% seen only once; the top ten take 15% to 19%. Material for sequencing was peripheral blood. These receptors all stem from an elderly man with acute or convalescent COVID-19.

The chain links TRBV5-1 to TRBJ2-5, with TRBD1 identical over 7 bases. With V trimmed by 0 bases and J by 7 bases, 0 bases remained unmatched. The CDR3 runs to 12 residues. The germline V gene encodes CDR1 SGHRS and CDR2 YFSETQ. CDR3 protein: CASSLDRGTQYF. CDR3 DNA: TGCGCCAGCAGCTTGGACAGGGGGACCCAGTACTTC.

This chain connects TRBV7-8 to TRBJ2-5; TRBD2 matches 10 bases. After removal of 4 bases from V and 4 bases from J, the junction contained 9 bases not matched to a gene. Germline V CDR1 and CDR2: SGHVS, FQNEAQ. This CDR3 comprises 16 residues. In DNA form, the CDR3 reads TGTGCCAGCAGCTCCCACGTGGCTAGCGGGGGAGAGACCCAGTACTTC. This translates into CASSSHVASGGETQYF.

The chain carries TRBV7-9 and TRBJ2-1, with 11 bases aligning to TRBD2. Unmatched junction bases numbered 10, after V lost 5 bases and J lost 7 bases. From germline, CDR1 is SEHNR and CDR2 FQNEAQ (reference sequence). This CDR3 spans 16 amino acids. In nucleotides, the CDR3 is TGTGCCAGCAGCGCCAAACTAGCGGGAGTGGGGAATGAGCAGTTCTTC. As protein: CASSAKLAGVGNEQFF.

The V call is TRBV2, the J call TRBJ2-2; no firm D call. V dropped 2 bases and J dropped 2 bases, with 12 bases sitting between them. Germline values: CDR1 SNHLY, CDR2 FYNNEI. CDR3 size: 16 residues. CDR3: CASSEKRVENTGELFF. The CDR3 DNA reads as TGTGCCAGCAGTGAAAAACGGGTAGAAAACACCGGGGAGCTGTTTTTT.

This chain uses TRBV6-4 with TRBJ2-3; possible D gene TRBD1, 7 bases. V was shortened by 0 bases and J by 8 bases, with 15 bases between the two germline ends. Germline CDR1 and CDR2: MRHNA and SNTAGT. The CDR3 runs 15 residues. CDR3 residues: CASSDSPGGHATQYF. The CDR3 DNA reads as TGTGCCAGCAGTGACTCCCCAGGGGGGCATGCTACGCAGTATTTT.

The chain combines TRBV7-8 with TRBJ2-3; D might be TRBD1 (6 bases). V dropped 3 bases and J dropped 5 bases, with 12 bases sitting between them. Germline values: CDR1 SGHVS, CDR2 FQNEAQ. This CDR3 is built from 14 residues. In nucleotides, the CDR3 is TGTGCCAGCAGCTTTATCAGGGGAATAGATACGCAGTATTTT. Amino acid sequence: CASSFIRGIDTQYF.

The chain employs TRBV2 and TRBJ2-1; 8 bases are a match to TRBD2. J lost 6 bases, V lost 6 bases, and 4 bases had no gene match. Per the germline V gene, CDR1 is SNHLY and CDR2 is FYNNEI. This CDR3 comprises 13 residues. The CDR3 region is CASRLGLGNEQFF. In DNA, the CDR3 is TGTGCCAGCAGACTGGGACTAGGCAATGAGCAGTTCTTC. The whole variable domain, filled in from reference TRBV2 and TRBJ2-1, reads EPEVTQTPSHQVTQMGQEVILRCVPISNHLYFYWYRQILGQKVEFLVSFYNNEISEKSEIFDDQFSVERPDGSNFTLKIRSTKLEDSAMYFCASRLGLGNEQFFGPGTRLTVL.

The rearrangement joins TRBV15 to TRBJ1-6; a weak D match, TRBD1 (5 bases). The V gene lost 9 bases and the J gene lost 7 bases, with 13 bases spanning the gap. Germline CDR1 LNHNV, CDR2 YYDKDF (reference sequence). The CDR3 loop spans 13 amino acids. CDR3 protein: CATGLSKNSPLHF. The CDR3 DNA reads as TGTGCCACGGGACTGTCGAAAAATTCACCCCTCCACTTT. Filled out from reference TRBV15 and TRBJ1-6, the complete variable domain reads DAMVIQNPRYQVTQFGKPVTLSCSQTLNHNVMYWYQQKSSQAPKLLFHYYDKDFNNEADTPDNFQSRRPNTSFCFLDIRSPGLGDTAMYLCATGLSKNSPLHFGNGTRLTVT.

This sequence joins TRBV7-8 and TRBJ2-7; TRBD1 agrees at 9 bases. V shed 1 base and J 4 bases; nucleotides not matched to a gene: 2. Germline assignment: CDR1 SGHVS and CDR2 FQNEAQ. This CDR3 region has 14 residues. CDR3 nucleotides: TGTGCCAGCAGCTTAGAACAGGGGGCGTACGAGCAGTACTTC. Protein sequence: CASSLEQGAYEQYF.

The chain is built from TRBV4-1 and TRBJ1-2; D gene unclear. The V gene's germline CDR1 is MGHRA and CDR2 YSYEKL. The CDR3 is 15 amino acids. With 0 bases removed from V and 2 bases from J, the gap between germline ends came to 10 bases. As DNA, the CDR3 is TGCGCCAGCAGCCAAGATACGGGGTTGAACTATGGCTACACCTTC. Residues: CASSQDTGLNYGYTF.

This rearrangement joins TRBV29-1 to TRBJ2-1, with TRBD2 matching 10 bases. CDR3 size: 15 residues. Germline CDR1 SQVTM, CDR2 ANQGSEA. The V segment lost 1 base and the J segment 5 bases; nucleotides outside the gene matches: 5. This chain's CDR3 is CSVEARLAGNNEQFF. As DNA, the CDR3 is TGCAGCGTTGAAGCTCGACTAGCGGGCAACAATGAGCAGTTCTTC.

The CDR3 coding sequence is TGTGCCAGCAGCTTAATAACCGGGACTAGCGCAACCTACGAGCAGTACTTC. This translates into CASSLITGTSATYEQYF. This chain uses TRBV11-2 with TRBJ2-7; TRBD2 agrees at 10 bases. The CDR3 consists of 17 residues. Germline CDR1 is SGHAT and CDR2 is FQNNGV. Losses at the gene ends were 2 bases for V and 2 bases for J; bases not matched to a gene: 9.

V and J are TRBV7-8 and TRBJ2-1; 14 bases are a match to TRBD2. Germline CDR1 is SGHVS and CDR2 is FQNEAQ. The V and J ends lost 5 bases and 9 bases, in that order; junction bases with no gene match: 30. This CDR3 comprises 23 residues. CDR3 nucleotides: TGTGCCAGCAGCCCGCCTTGGGGTACAGCGGGAGTGATGGGGACTAGCGGGAGACCTGAGCAGTTCTTC. Encoded protein: CASSPPWGTAGVMGTSGRPEQFF.

This chain links TRBV9 with TRBJ1-1; 8 bases are shared with TRBD1. This CDR3 spans 15 amino acids. Germline CDR1 and CDR2: SGDLS and YYNGEE. V was pared by 1 base and J by 1 base, with 3 bases of the junction left unmatched. For the CDR3, the DNA is TGTGCCAGCAGCGTAATAGGACAGGGGAACACTGAAGCTTTCTTT. It is translated as CASSVIGQGNTEAFF.

This clone is a singleton in its sample. This sequence joins TRBV27 and TRBJ1-2, with D tentatively TRBD1 (5 bases). Germline values: CDR1 MNHEY, CDR2 SMNVEV (reference sequence). This CDR3 contains 16 residues. V lost 2 bases, J lost 7 bases, and 20 bases lay in between. The DNA for the CDR3 is TGTGCCAGCAGTTTAGATAGTCGGGGGGTGATGGGTGGCTACACCTTC. Translated: CASSLDSRGVMGGYTF.

The genes are TRBV19 and TRBJ1-1; 8 bases are a match to TRBD1. Germline V gives CDR1 LNHDA, CDR2 SQIVND (reference sequence). The CDR3 consists of 13 residues. V lost 9 bases, J lost 8 bases, and 11 bases stayed unmatched. The CDR3 coding sequence is TGTGCCAGAGCATATCAGGGGGCAGGAGAAGCTTTCTTT. Translating it yields CARAYQGAGEAFF.

The chain joins TRBV7-3 to TRBJ2-5; 11 bases agree with TRBD1. The CDR3 covers 15 residues. The J segment lost 5 bases and the V segment lost 3 bases, leaving 5 bases of the junction unmatched. CDR1 and CDR2 (germline): SGHTA, FQGTGA. CDR3 DNA: TGTGCCAGCAGCTTGAGCGGGACAGGGGGTGAGACCCAGTACTTC. Protein sequence: CASSLSGTGGETQYF.

This rearrangement joins TRBV5-6 to TRBJ2-5; D call uncertain. With 3 bases removed from V and 1 base from J, the gap between germline ends came to 7 bases. CDR3 length: 13 residues. CDR1 SGHDT and CDR2 YYEEEE come from the germline V gene. CDR3 nucleotide sequence: TGTGCCAGCAGCTCAGGTTTCCAAGAGACCCAGTACTTC. Translating it yields CASSSGFQETQYF.

V is TRBV5-4 and J is TRBJ2-2; 8 bases align to TRBD2. This CDR3 has 16 amino acids. Germline V gene data show CDR1 as SGHNT and CDR2 as YYREEE (reference sequence). Losses at the gene ends were 3 bases for V and 3 bases for J; bases not matched to a gene: 7. CDR3: CASSSAGGRDTGELFF. CDR3 bases: TGTGCCAGCAGCTCCGCGGGGGGACGGGACACCGGGGAGCTGTTTTTT.

This clone is a singleton in its sample. J is TRBJ1-1 and V is TRBV5-1; D is unclear. The CDR3 is 13 residues long. Trimming pared 4 bases from V and 2 bases from J, leaving 9 bases between. Germline lookup yields CDR1 SGHRS and CDR2 YFSETQ. In nucleotides, the CDR3 is TGCGCCAGCAGCCCGCGAGTTAACACTGAAGCTTTCTTT. Translated: CASSPRVNTEAFF.